This T cell receptor beta chain was documented in a study of blood T cell repertoires in COVID-19. In the authors' workflow: Amplification of reference gene primers provided the estimated nucleated cell counts. Sequenced by immunoSEQ multiplex PCR; TCRdb stores in-frame clones only, minus some. V and J calls plus clone size are reproduced from that table; the DNA served to infer D and trimming. The sample lists 190,000 or so clones, around nine tenths seen once, with roughly 6.2% in the top ten. This CDR3 comprises 16 residues. CDR1 and CDR2 (germline): MNHEY, SVGAGI. V lost 2 bases, J lost 2 bases, and 5 bases stayed unmatched.

The V and J genes are TRBV6-5 and TRBJ2-7, with 11 bases that match TRBD1. Sequenced sample: peripheral blood. The receptor's source is a man aged 55 to 70 who had recovered from COVID-19. The CDR3 DNA reads as TGTGCCAGCAGTTACACCGGGACAGGGGGGACCTACGAGCAGTACTTC. Translated: CASSYTGTGGTYEQYF.